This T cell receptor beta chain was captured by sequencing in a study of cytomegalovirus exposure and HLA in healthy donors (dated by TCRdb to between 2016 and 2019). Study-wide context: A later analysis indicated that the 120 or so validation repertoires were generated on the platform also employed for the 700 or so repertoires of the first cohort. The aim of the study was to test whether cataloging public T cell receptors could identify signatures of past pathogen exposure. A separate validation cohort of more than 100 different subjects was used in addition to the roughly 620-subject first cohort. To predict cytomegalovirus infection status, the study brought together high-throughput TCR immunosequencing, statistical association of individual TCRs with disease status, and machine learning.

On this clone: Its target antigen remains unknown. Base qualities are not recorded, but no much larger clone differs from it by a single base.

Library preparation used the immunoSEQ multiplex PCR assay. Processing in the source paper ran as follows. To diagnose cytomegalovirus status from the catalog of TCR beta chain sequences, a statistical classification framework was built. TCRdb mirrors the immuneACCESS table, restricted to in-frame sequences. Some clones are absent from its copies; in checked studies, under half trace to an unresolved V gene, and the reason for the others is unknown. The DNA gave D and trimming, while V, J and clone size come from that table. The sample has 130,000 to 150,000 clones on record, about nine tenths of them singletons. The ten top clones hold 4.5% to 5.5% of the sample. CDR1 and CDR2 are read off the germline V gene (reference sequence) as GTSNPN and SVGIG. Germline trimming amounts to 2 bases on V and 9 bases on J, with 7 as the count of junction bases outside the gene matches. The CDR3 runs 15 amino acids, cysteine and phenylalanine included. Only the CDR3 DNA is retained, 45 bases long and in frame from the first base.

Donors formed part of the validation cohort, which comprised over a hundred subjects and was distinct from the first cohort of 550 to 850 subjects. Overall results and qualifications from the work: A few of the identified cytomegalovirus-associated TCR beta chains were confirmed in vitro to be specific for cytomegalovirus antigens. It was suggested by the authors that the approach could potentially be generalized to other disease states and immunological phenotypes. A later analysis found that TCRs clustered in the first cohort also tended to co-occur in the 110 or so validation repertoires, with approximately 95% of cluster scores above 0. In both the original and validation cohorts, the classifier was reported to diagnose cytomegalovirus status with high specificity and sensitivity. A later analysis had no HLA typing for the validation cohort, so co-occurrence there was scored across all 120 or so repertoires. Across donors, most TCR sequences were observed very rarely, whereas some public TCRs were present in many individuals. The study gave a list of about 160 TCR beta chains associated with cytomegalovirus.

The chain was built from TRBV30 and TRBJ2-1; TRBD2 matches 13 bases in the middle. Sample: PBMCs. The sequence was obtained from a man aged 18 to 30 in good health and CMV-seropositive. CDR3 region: CAWSTLAGGPGEQFF. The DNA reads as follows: TGTGCCTGGAGTACACTAGCGGGAGGGCCGGGTGAGCAGTTCTTC.